What follows is one T cell receptor (beta chain) and its context. Trimming pared 4 bases from V and 12 bases from J, leaving 10 bases between. This CDR3 spans 11 amino acids. Germline values: CDR1 SNHLY, CDR2 FYNNEI. The data originate from a study of blood T cell repertoires in COVID-19. Study context: COVID-19 samples, acute and convalescent, were from the United States, Italy and Spain. Sample material is recorded as cDNA or gDNA derived from T cells, B-cell-depleted T cells, or PBMCs.

Original processing notes: Reference gene primer amplification gave nucleated cell count estimates. Assay used: immunoSEQ multiplex PCR; TCRdb lists only in-frame clones, some missing. V and J calls plus clone size are reproduced from that table; the DNA served to infer D and trimming. The repertoire holds 250,000 to 300,000 clones, with around 78% as singletons. Sequencing was carried out using peripheral blood. This chain links TRBV2 with TRBJ2-1; D might be TRBD2 (5 bases). The receptor comes from a man between 60 and 75 years old who had recovered from COVID-19. The CDR3 DNA is TGTGCCAGCAGTGTTCTAGGAGGGCAGTTCTTC. This codes for CASSVLGGQFF.